The T cell receptor (beta chain) under discussion was sequenced for a study of T-cell memory formation after mild COVID-19. V lost 4 bases, J lost 4 bases, and 14 bases lay in between. The V gene's germline CDR1 is SGHRS and CDR2 YFSETQ. CDR3 length: 14 residues. This clonotype was seen more than once but under ten times. TCRdb reprocessed the 5' RACE reads with MiXCR, giving one entry per CDR3 protein. The sample lists approximately 560,000 distinct CDR3 sequences; roughly 17% were seen once. The specimen sequenced was PBMCs or a T cell subset sorted from them (not recorded which). The chain combines TRBV5-1 with TRBJ1-1; D gene ambiguous. The source of this sequence is an adult woman who had mild COVID-19 (a few samples of this study predate the infection). Cell type and time point are not known. CDR3 region: CASSPGGVSTEAFF. The CDR3 region has the DNA TGCGCCAGCAGCCCAGGCGGGGTGAGCACTGAAGCTTTCTTT.